This T cell receptor (beta chain) emerged from a study of T cells in tuberculosis. Background on the study: Sequenced TCRs come from CD1B-GMM tetramer-binding T cells. In South Africa, adults with active tuberculosis were compared with IGRA-negative and latently infected IGRA-positive adolescents.

Comments on this clone: Antigen: not known.

Study-level results: Smaller distances to GMM-specific TCRs suggested their expansion in active tuberculosis.

V dropped 4 bases and J dropped 4 bases, with 12 bases sitting between them. The germline V gene has CDR1 SGHNT and CDR2 YYREEE (reference sequence). This CDR3 spans 14 amino acids. Sequencing was performed with immunoSEQ multiplex PCR; in TCRdb, only in-frame clones are kept and a portion is missing. Here the sample spans 20,000 to 25,000 clones, around nine tenths being singletons. This sequence was found in a donor between 10 and 35 years old with latent tuberculosis or without tuberculosis infection. Some clones in this sample may be carry-over from other donors' samples. Sequenced material: PBMCs. This rearrangement joins TRBV5-4 to TRBJ1-5; D is unclear. The CDR3 spells CASSAGGFNQPQHF. In nucleotides, the CDR3 is TGTGCCAGCAGCGCTGGAGGATTTAATCAGCCCCAGCATTTT.